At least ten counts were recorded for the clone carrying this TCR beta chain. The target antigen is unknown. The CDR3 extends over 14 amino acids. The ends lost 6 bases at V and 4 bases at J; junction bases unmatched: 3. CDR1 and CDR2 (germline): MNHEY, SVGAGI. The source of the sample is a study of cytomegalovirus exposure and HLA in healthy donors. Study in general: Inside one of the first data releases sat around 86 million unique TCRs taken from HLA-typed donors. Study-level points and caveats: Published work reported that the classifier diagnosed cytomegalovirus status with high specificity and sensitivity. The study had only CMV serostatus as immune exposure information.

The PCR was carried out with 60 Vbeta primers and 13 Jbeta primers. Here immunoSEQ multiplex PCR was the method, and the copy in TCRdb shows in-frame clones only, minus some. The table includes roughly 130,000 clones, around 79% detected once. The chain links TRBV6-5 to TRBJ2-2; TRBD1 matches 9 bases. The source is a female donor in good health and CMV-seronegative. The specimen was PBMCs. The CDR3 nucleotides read TGTGCCAGCAGGCGACAGGGGGGCACCGGGGAGCTGTTTTTT. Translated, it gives CASRRQGGTGELFF.